A selection of T cell receptor beta chains follows, all from one sample in a study of cytomegalovirus exposure and HLA in healthy donors. TCRdb's table, derived via immunoSEQ multiplex PCR, lists solely in-frame clones and lacks some. This table has 65,000 to 90,000 clones, around 80% appearing once. Sequencing input: PBMCs. These receptors originate from a man aged 25 to 45 in good health and CMV-seronegative. Both conserved end residues are part of each CDR3. A D gene is named only where the DNA matches it firmly. Clone size is given for some rows only: seen once, a few or many times, or a class if the clone is expanded.

J | V | size | D | DNA | CDR3
TRBJ2-5 | TRBV7-2 | . | . | TGTGCCAGCAGCTTAGCCGCGAAAGAGACCCAGTACTTC | CASSLAAKETQYF
TRBJ1-1 | TRBV7-9 | . | . | TGTGCCAGCAACCTTAGAACAGGAGAGAACACTGAAGCTTTCTTT | CASNLRTGENTEAFF
TRBJ2-5 | TRBV9 | once | . | TGTGCCAGCAGCGTAGAACGGGGGACCCAGTACTTC | CASSVERGTQYF
TRBJ2-1 | TRBV13 | . | . | TGTGCCAGCAGCCGTGGACAGCTCTACAATGAGCAGTTCTTC | CASSRGQLYNEQFF
TRBJ2-1 | TRBV6-4 | once | . | TGTGCCAGCAGTCGTCAGGGAAACGCCTACAATGAGCAGTTCTTC | CASSRQGNAYNEQFF
TRBJ2-5 | TRBV30 | few | TRBD2 | TGTGCCGGGACTAACGGGGGAGAGACCCAGTACTTC | CAGTNGGETQYF
TRBJ2-1 | TRBV5-6 | . | . | TGTGCCAGCAGCAGCCCCCCCAATGAGCAGTTCTTC | CASSSPPNEQFF
TRBJ2-3 | TRBV5-1 | few | . | TGCGCCAGCAGCCCCGAGAAGCTAGATACGCAGTATTTT | CASSPEKLDTQYF
TRBJ1-6 | TRBV6-1 | . | . | TGTGCCAGCACCGGAAGAGCGAGGGATTCACCCCTCCACTTT | CASTGRARDSPLHF
TRBJ1-5 | TRBV4-3 | few | TRBD1 | TGCGCCAGCAGCCAAGATTCAGGGGGCGGTCAGCCCCAGCATTTT | CASSQDSGGGQPQHF
TRBJ2-7 | TRBV6-6 | . | TRBD1 | TGTGCCAGCAGTGGCCGGGACAGGAGCTCCTACGAGCAGTACTTC | CASSGRDRSSYEQYF
TRBJ2-3 | TRBV6-5 | . | . | TGTGCCAGCAGGGATCCAGGGCGCGGAGATACGCAGTATTTT | CASRDPGRGDTQYF
TRBJ2-2 | TRBV7-2 | . | . | TGTGCCAGCAGCTCAACAAACACCGGGGAGCTGTTTTTT | CASSSTNTGELFF
TRBJ1-5 | TRBV6-4 | . | TRBD1 | TGTGCCAGCATTCCCCGGAGGGGGGACAGGAATCAGCCCCAGCATTTT | CASIPRRGDRNQPQHF
TRBJ1-5 | TRBV15 | once | . | TGTGCCACCAGCAGAGAGGGCTGGAGCAATCAGCCCCAGCATTTT | CATSREGWSNQPQHF
TRBJ1-6 | TRBV27 | . | TRBD1 | TGTGCCAGCAGTTTACTACGGGACAGATACTCCTATAATTCACCCCTCCACTTT | CASSLLRDRYSYNSPLHF
TRBJ2-2 | TRBV7-3 | few | . | TGTGCCAGCAGGATCGGGACTCTTCCCGGGGAGCTGTTTTTT | CASRIGTLPGELFF
TRBJ1-2 | TRBV7-8 | . | TRBD1 | TGTGCCAGCAGCTTAGCCTACGCTAGGGGGCCGGAGGGCTACACCTTC | CASSLAYARGPEGYTF
TRBJ1-5 | TRBV10-2 | . | TRBD1 | TGCGCCAGCAGTGAGCGGGACAGGGGGTCCAATCAGCCCCAGCATTTT | CASSERDRGSNQPQHF
TRBJ2-2 | TRBV28 | . | TRBD2 | TGTGCCAGCAGACCTAGCGGGAGGAGGGGCGGGGAGCTGTTTTTT | CASRPSGRRGGELFF
TRBJ2-3 | TRBV7-3 | . | TRBD1 | TGTGCCAGCAGCTTAGAGGGGGCCTCGTGGGATACGCAGTATTTT | CASSLEGASWDTQYF
TRBJ2-5 | TRBV29-1 | . | . | TGCAGCGTAGGGGTTAACGTGGAGACCCAGTACTTC | CSVGVNVETQYF
TRBJ1-2 | TRBV4-1 | . | TRBD1 | TGCGCCAGCAGCCAGGGGACAGGGATCCATGGCTACACCTTC | CASSQGTGIHGYTF
TRBJ2-2 | TRBV6-5 | . | . | TGTGCTACCCGGGGGCGGGGGACCGGGGAGCTGTTTTTT | CATRGRGTGELFF
TRBJ2-3 | TRBV9 | once | . | TGTGCCAGCAGCGTAGACACGGGGTCCACAGATACGCAGTATTTT | CASSVDTGSTDTQYF
TRBJ2-1 | TRBV18 | . | . | TGTGCCAGCTCTCCAAGCGAAAATGAGCAGTTCTTC | CASSPSENEQFF
TRBJ1-2 | TRBV11-2 | . | . | TGTGCCAGCAGCTTAACAGGCACTGACATCTATGGCTACACCTTC | CASSLTGTDIYGYTF
TRBJ2-7 | TRBV2 | . | TRBD1 | TGTGCCAGCAGTTGGGCGGACAGGGACCCCTACGAGCAGTACTTC | CASSWADRDPYEQYF
TRBJ1-1 | TRBV18 | . | . | TGTGCCAGCTCACCAAGAGGGATCGGTACTGAAGCTTTCTTT | CASSPRGIGTEAFF
TRBJ1-1 | TRBV6-6 | . | . | TGTGCCAGCAGTTACATCTCCAGGGAAGGTGAAGCTTTCTTT | CASSYISREGEAFF
TRBJ1-1 | TRBV4-1 | . | TRBD1 | TGCGCCAGCAGCCCTGGACAGGGGAGGAACACTGAAGCTTTCTTT | CASSPGQGRNTEAFF
TRBJ2-3 | TRBV2 | . | TRBD2 | TGTGCCGCCAGCAGCGACCCTAGCGGGAGAGGAGATACGCAGTATTTT | CAASSDPSGRGDTQYF
TRBJ2-4 | TRBV27 | . | . | TGTGCCAGCAGTTTAGGGGTTCGGGGTAGGAACATTCAGTACTTC | CASSLGVRGRNIQYF
TRBJ2-3 | TRBV28 | . | TRBD2 | TGTGCCAGCAGTTTGTGGCGGGAGTTAATTTCAGATACGCAGTATTTT | CASSLWRELISDTQYF
TRBJ1-1 | TRBV5-1 | . | . | TGCGCCAGCAGCTTGGAGGGGCTGAACACTGAAGCTTTCTTT | CASSLEGLNTEAFF
TRBJ1-5 | TRBV6-1 | . | . | TGTGCCAGCAGTGCCTCAGACAATCAGCCCCAGCATTTT | CASSASDNQPQHF
TRBJ1-4 | TRBV18 | . | . | TGTGCCAGCTCACCACCTTCGCAGGGAGGTGAAAAACTGTTTTTT | CASSPPSQGGEKLFF
TRBJ2-2 | TRBV6-5 | . | . | TGTGCCACCGAGGGGGTGCACGGGGAGCTGTTTTTT | CATEGVHGELFF
TRBJ2-2 | TRBV18 | once | . | TGTGCCAGCTCACTCTCGGGCGTCAGGGCCACCGGGGAGCTGTTTTTT | CASSLSGVRATGELFF
TRBJ1-6 | TRBV6-1 | . | . | TGTGCCAGCAGTGAATGGGAAGCAGGGGCCTCACCCCTCCACTTT | CASSEWEAGASPLHF
TRBJ1-1 | TRBV4-3 | . | TRBD1 | TGCGCCAGCAGCCAAGAACAGGGGCTCTTGAACACTGAAGCTTTCTTT | CASSQEQGLLNTEAFF
TRBJ2-5 | TRBV10-3 | . | . | TGTGCCATCAGTGAGTCTCAGGGGCGCGGAGAGACCCAGTACTTC | CAISESQGRGETQYF
TRBJ2-7 | TRBV28 | many | . | TGTGCCAGCAGACGAAACCACCGGGACTACGAGCAGTACTTC | CASRRNHRDYEQYF
TRBJ1-5 | TRBV30 | . | TRBD1 | TGTGCCTGGGCCTTTGGGACAGGTCATCAGCCCCAGCATTTT | CAWAFGTGHQPQHF
TRBJ1-4 | TRBV19 | . | . | TGTGCCAGTAGTATAGACCGGGCTAATGAAAAACTGTTTTTT | CASSIDRANEKLFF
TRBJ2-3 | TRBV18 | . | TRBD2 | TGTGCCAGCTCACTCCTCGGACTAGCGGGAGTCAAAGATACGCAGTATTTT | CASSLLGLAGVKDTQYF
TRBJ2-5 | TRBV5-5 | . | TRBD1 | TGTGCCAGCAGTTACAGAGGGACAGGAGGGGGGACTTGGGGGACCCAGTACTTC | CASSYRGTGGGTWGTQYF
TRBJ1-1 | TRBV7-6 | few | TRBD1 | TGTGCCAGCAGCTCCACAGGGGGCTGGACTGAAGCTTTCTTT | CASSSTGGWTEAFF
TRBJ2-5 | TRBV9 | . | TRBD2 | TGTGCCAGCAACCGGGGGGGGTACCAAGAGACCCAGTACTTC | CASNRGGYQETQYF
TRBJ1-2 | TRBV30 | . | TRBD1 | TGTGCCTGGAGTAGGGACAGACCCTATGGCTACACCTTC | CAWSRDRPYGYTF
TRBJ1-3 | TRBV4-1 | few | . | TGCGCCAGCAGCCCCCAGGGAGGAAACACCATATATTTT | CASSPQGGNTIYF
TRBJ2-5 | TRBV18 | . | TRBD1 | TGTGCCAGCTCACCCAGGGGGCTCCAAGAGACCCAGTACTTC | CASSPRGLQETQYF
TRBJ1-1 | TRBV18 | . | . | TGTGCCAGCTCACCGCTTCGGGACATAGGCACTGAAGCTTTCTTT | CASSPLRDIGTEAFF
TRBJ2-7 | TRBV19 | . | . | TGTGCCAGTAGAAGGGAGAGCTCCTACGAGCAGTACTTC | CASRRESSYEQYF